This entry describes one TCR beta chain. V was pared by 4 bases and J by 6 bases, with 20 bases between. The CDR3 length is 15 residues. CDR1 is SGHRS, CDR2 YFSETQ, per germline. The sample originates from a study of blood T cell repertoires in COVID-19. Study-level background: There were acute and convalescent COVID-19 samples, and they came from the United States, Italy and Spain. In each case, the material was cDNA or gDNA derived from T cells, B-cell-depleted T cells, or PBMCs.

Per the original data handling: Reference gene primer amplification in the assay estimated nucleated cell counts. Libraries were prepared by immunoSEQ multiplex PCR; TCRdb keeps only in-frame clonotypes and omits some of them. That table furnishes V, J and clone size, whereas the DNA furnished D and trimming. Here the sample spans roughly 250,000 clones, about 80% being singletons. The V and J genes are TRBV5-1 and TRBJ2-7; D is possibly TRBD1 (6 bases). Sequences were obtained from peripheral blood. This receptor was obtained from a woman of 80 years or more with acute or convalescent COVID-19. DNA for the CDR3: TGCGCCAGCAGCACCGGACAGCAAGTAGGTACCGAGCAGTACTTC. It specifies CASSTGQQVGTEQYF.